The 6 T cell receptor beta chains below all came from one sample that was sequenced in a study of early stage breast cancer tumors. Here immunoSEQ multiplex PCR was the method, and the copy in TCRdb shows in-frame clones only, minus some. The data hold about 24,000 clones, with about 67% observed a single time. Material for sequencing was breast tumor tissue. The receptors here all came from a person aged 55 to 75 with breast cancer.

J is TRBJ1-2 and V is TRBV6-5; TRBD1 aligns across 7 bases. Germline CDR1 is MNHEY and CDR2 is SVGAGI. V lost 6 bases, J lost 5 bases, and 12 bases stayed unmatched. This CDR3 is 15 amino acids long. In nucleotides, the CDR3 is TGTGCCAGCAGCTCGGACAGGTCAACGGCTTATGGCTACACCTTC. As protein: CASSSDRSTAYGYTF.

This sequence joins TRBV7-2 and TRBJ2-3, with 8 bases that match TRBD2. Looked up from germline, CDR1 is SGHTA and CDR2 is FQGNSA. This CDR3 region has 16 residues. V lost 4 bases to trimming and J lost 0 bases; unmatched junction nucleotides: 6. Here the CDR3 DNA reads TGTGCCAGCAGCTACGAGAGCGGGAGAAGCACAGATACGCAGTATTTT. Translation gives CASSYESGRSTDTQYF.

The rearrangement uses TRBV21-1 and TRBJ2-2; the table calls TRBD1, which could not be checked here. TRBV21-1 is labeled a pseudogene. The CDR3 length is 14 residues. CDR3 residues: CASSPTGNTGELFF. The CDR3 nucleotides read TGTGCCAGCAGCCCGACAGGGAACACCGGGGAGCTGTTTTTT.

This sequence joins TRBV28 and TRBJ2-3; TRBD1 matches at 7 bases. V lost 6 bases and J lost 3; bases outside the gene matches: 6. CDR1 and CDR2 from the germline V gene are MDHEN and SYDVKM. CDR3 size: 14 residues. In DNA form, the CDR3 reads TGTGCCAGCAGAGACAGGGTTGGGACAGATACGCAGTATTTT. Encoded protein: CASRDRVGTDTQYF.

V and J are TRBV7-9 and TRBJ2-3, with D uncertain. The V end was cut by 4 bases, the J end by 5 bases, with 7 bases between. The CDR3 loop spans 12 amino acids. Germline CDR1 and CDR2: SEHNR and FQNEAQ (reference sequence). The CDR3 protein is CASSSSGDTQYF. The CDR3 nucleotides are TGTGCCAGCAGCTCCTCAGGAGATACGCAGTATTTT.

V gene TRBV28 combines with J gene TRBJ2-1; 11 nucleotides agree with TRBD2. The CDR3 length is 13 residues. The V segment lost 8 bases and the J segment 7 bases; nucleotides outside the gene matches: 4. The germline V gene encodes CDR1 MDHEN and CDR2 SYDVKM. The CDR3 bases are TGTGCCAGCGGGACTAGCGGACGGAATGAGCAGTTCTTC. Encoded protein: CASGTSGRNEQFF.